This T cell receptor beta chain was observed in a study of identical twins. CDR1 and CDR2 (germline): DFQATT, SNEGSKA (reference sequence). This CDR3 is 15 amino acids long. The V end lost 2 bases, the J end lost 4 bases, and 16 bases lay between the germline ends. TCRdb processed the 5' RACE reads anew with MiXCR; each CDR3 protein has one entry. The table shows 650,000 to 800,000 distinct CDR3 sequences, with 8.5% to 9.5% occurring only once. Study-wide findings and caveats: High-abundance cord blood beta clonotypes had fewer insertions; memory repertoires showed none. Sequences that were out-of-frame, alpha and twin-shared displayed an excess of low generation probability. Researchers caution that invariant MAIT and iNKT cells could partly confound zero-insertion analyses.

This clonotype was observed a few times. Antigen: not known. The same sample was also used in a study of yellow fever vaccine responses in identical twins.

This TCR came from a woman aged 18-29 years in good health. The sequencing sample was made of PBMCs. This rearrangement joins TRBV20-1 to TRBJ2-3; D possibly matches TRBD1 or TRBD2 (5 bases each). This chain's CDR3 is CSARSFDWGPDTQYF. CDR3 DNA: TGCAGTGCTAGATCCTTCGACTGGGGACCAGATACGCAGTATTTT.